The clone carrying this TCR beta chain was seen a few times. In the source study's methods: Researchers report that nucleated cell counts were estimated from reference gene primer amplification. The table came from immunoSEQ multiplex PCR; TCRdb's copy has only in-frame clones and leaves some out. The V and J calls and clone size come from that table; D and trimming were worked out from the DNA. The profile shows almost 35,000 clones, over 90% of them singletons. The sample originates from a study of blood T cell repertoires in COVID-19. Study at large: Sites across the United States, Italy and Spain contributed samples from acute and convalescent COVID-19. In each case, the material was cDNA or gDNA derived from T cells, B-cell-depleted T cells, or PBMCs.

The germline CDR1 and CDR2 sequences are SEHNR and FQNEAQ (reference sequence). The germline V and J ends were trimmed by 6 bases and 0 bases, with 8 bases remaining between them. The length of the CDR3 is 13 residues. The clonotype originates from a man aged 60-69 years with active or convalescent COVID-19. Sequencing input: peripheral blood. J is TRBJ1-1 and V is TRBV7-9; unclear D gene. The CDR3 nucleotides read TGTGCCAGCAGTCGGCAGGTGAACACTGAAGCTTTCTTT. Translation: CASSRQVNTEAFF.